This T cell receptor beta chain was recovered during a study of glioma-infiltrating T cells after dendritic cell vaccination. About the research overall: Monocyte-derived dendritic cells, cultured seven days with IL-4 and GM-CSF, were pulsed with autologous tumor lysate. At biweekly intervals, patients got three intradermal dendritic cell vaccine injections.

Time point noted: after dendritic cell vaccination, including at tumor progression/relapse. Isocitrate dehydrogenase mutation was absent in all glioblastoma patients. Assay used: immunoSEQ multiplex PCR; TCRdb lists only in-frame clones, some missing. Of more than 55,000 clones in the sample, 85% were seen once. The CDR3 is 15 amino acids. Germline assignment: CDR1 SGHVS and CDR2 FNYEAQ. The V and J ends lost 6 bases and 0 bases, in that order; junction bases with no gene match: 5. V gene TRBV7-6 combines with J gene TRBJ1-5, with 7 nucleotides matching TRBD1. The sequence was obtained from a human donor with glioblastoma. Source: blood, taken after dendritic cell vaccination. The CDR3 loop is CASSLTGNSNQPQHF. The CDR3 nucleotides read TGTGCCAGCAGTTTGACAGGGAATAGCAATCAGCCCCAGCATTTT. The full variable domain, rest sourced from reference TRBV7-6 and TRBJ1-5, is GAGVSQSPRYKVTKRGQDVALRCDPISGHVSLYWYRQALGQGPEFLTYFNYEAQQDKSGLPNDRFSAERPEGSISTLTIQRTEQRDSAMYRCASSLTGNSNQPQHFGDGTRLSIL.